These 5 T cell receptor beta chains originate from one sample sequenced in a study of cytomegalovirus exposure and HLA in healthy donors. Primers for the PCR totalled 60 Vbeta and 13 Jbeta. Only in-frame clones appear in the TCRdb table, and some are missing; sequencing was by immunoSEQ multiplex PCR. Seen here are about 42,000 clones, roughly 47% observed once, and the top ten hold around an eighth. The source material was PBMCs. These TCRs come from a human donor in good health.

The chain couples TRBV7-8 to TRBJ1-2, with D uncertain. The CDR3 consists of 12 residues. The germline V gene encodes CDR1 SGHVS and CDR2 FQNEAQ. V was shortened by 5 bases and J by 4 bases, with 8 bases between the two germline ends. Here the CDR3 reads CASSLQSYGYTF. For the CDR3, the DNA is TGTGCCAGCAGCCTTCAGTCCTATGGCTACACCTTC.

J is TRBJ2-7 and V is TRBV11-1, with 7 bases that match TRBD2. The germline V gene has CDR1 SGHAT and CDR2 FQDESV (reference sequence). V was clipped by 2 bases and J by 1 base; unmatched bases: 5. CDR3 length: 15 amino acids. CDR3 sequence: CASSLLSSGSYEQYF. In nucleotides, the CDR3 is TGTGCCAGCAGCTTATTGTCTAGCGGTTCCTACGAGCAGTACTTC.

This clone has just a few counts. This sequence joins TRBV6-1 and TRBJ2-7, with 7 bases identical to TRBD2. The length of the CDR3 is 15 residues. The ends lost 11 bases at V and 2 bases at J; junction bases unmatched: 15. Germline CDR1 and CDR2: MNHNS and SASEGT. The CDR3 sequence is CAAWIGEGRTYEQYF. CDR3 coding DNA: TGTGCCGCATGGATCGGGGAGGGCCGAACCTACGAGCAGTACTTC.

The rearrangement uses TRBV28 and TRBJ2-5; D unresolved. Gene TRBJ2-7 matches the end of the DNA better, so the J call may be wrong. Germline V gene sequence: CDR1 MDHEN, CDR2 SYDVKM. CDR3 length equals 14 residues. This chain's CDR3 is CASSDIRISYEQYF. The CDR3 DNA reads as TGTGCCAGCAGTGACATCCGCATCTCCTACGAGCAGTACTTC.

V and J are TRBV19 and TRBJ2-7; weak D call: TRBD2 (5 bases). V lost 4 bases and J 4 bases, leaving 8 bases between the germline ends. The germline V gene encodes CDR1 LNHDA and CDR2 SQIVND (reference sequence). CDR3 length: 12 residues. CDR3: CASSRGQYEQYF. The CDR3 DNA reads TGTGCCAGTAGTAGAGGGCAGTACGAGCAGTACTTC.